These 25 T cell receptor beta chains were all obtained from the same sample, sequenced in a study of T cells in Graves' hyperthyroidism and ophthalmopathy (dated by TCRdb to between 2019 and 2020). The library was generated by multiplex PCR. This sample was sequenced with an Illumina HiSeq 2000. The TCR beta CDR3 regions were amplified from RNA transcripts. The first round of RT-PCR for the TCR CDR3 was performed with the HTBI primer set and the Qiagen OneStep RT-PCR kit. TCRdb reprocessed the public reads (quality trimming at Q25 with fastp, clone calling with MiXCR) and kept in-frame beta chains. Every CDR3 protein is listed once, alongside the most common genes and DNA of its rows. The sample includes roughly 500,000 distinct CDR3 sequences, with 14% observed a single time. Less than 6% of the sample lies in the top ten. The sequenced material came from blood. The receptors were gathered from a woman aged 30 to 39 with Graves' hyperthyroidism that later progressed to Graves' ophthalmopathy.

Concerning this clonotype itself: A much larger clone lies one base from this, so it may be a read error. The J gene is TRBJ1-2, the V gene TRBV12-3 or TRBV12-4; weak D call: TRBD1 (6 bases). This CDR3 is 12 amino acids long. The CDR3, as DNA: TGTGCCAGCAGCACAGGGCAGTATGGCTACATCTTC. It encodes CASSTGQYGYIF.

This clonotype was seen only a few times. The rearrangement links TRBV7-2 to TRBJ1-2; D gene uncertain. This CDR3 region has 12 residues. The V gene lost 5 bases and the J gene lost 9 bases, with 13 bases spanning the gap. Germline CDR1 is SGHTA and CDR2 is FQGNSA. CDR3 DNA: TGTGCCAGCAGCAATACACGTATGAGCTACACCTTC. Translated: CASSNTRMSYTF.

In this sample, this clonotype turned up a few times. J is TRBJ2-2 and V is TRBV6-5; D call uncertain. The CDR3 loop spans 13 amino acids. CDR1 and CDR2 from the germline V gene are MNHEY and SVGAGI. Trimming removed 0 bases from V and 5 bases from J, with 4 bases in between. CDR3 amino acids: CASSYSITGELFF. The CDR3 region has the DNA TGTGCCAGCAGTTACTCGATAACCGGGGAGCTGTTTTTT.

The chain couples TRBV5-1 to TRBJ1-1; 7 positions agree with TRBD1. Germline loops: CDR1 SGHRS, CDR2 YFSETQ. V trimming: 4 bases; J trimming: 1 base; junction bases outside the gene matches: 7. The CDR3 length is 15 residues. CDR3 protein: CASSRTGPRNTEAFF. CDR3 coding DNA: TGCGCCAGCAGCCGGACAGGTCCAAGGAACACTGAAGCTTTCTTT.

This clonotype was recorded at least ten times. This rearrangement joins TRBV24-1 to TRBJ2-1; perhaps TRBD2 as D (5 bases). CDR1 and CDR2 (germline): KGHDR, SFDVKD. Deletions cut 8 bases from V and 10 bases from J, with 11 bases between. The CDR3 is 11 residues long. CDR3 DNA sequence: TGTGCCACCATGGAGGCGGCGGAGCAGTTCTTC. Encoded protein: CATMEAAEQFF.

This sequence joins TRBV19 and TRBJ2-2; the match to TRBD1 covers 8 bases. CDR3 length equals 16 residues. Germline CDR1 reads LNHDA; CDR2 reads SQIVND (reference sequence). V dropped 8 bases and J dropped 1; count of bases not matched to a gene: 9. The CDR3, as DNA: TGTGCCAGTTACGGACAGGGCGTCAGGAACACCGGGGAGCTGTTTTTT. It codes for CASYGQGVRNTGELFF.

The chain combines TRBV7-8 with TRBJ2-3, with D uncertain. Germline V gene data show CDR1 as SGHVS and CDR2 as FQNEAQ. Between the trimmed V and J ends, which lost 5 bases and 4 bases, there was a span of 16 bases. CDR3 length: 15 amino acids. CDR3 region: CASSQIGPQADTQYF. CDR3 bases: TGTGCCAGCAGCCAAATAGGCCCCCAAGCAGATACGCAGTATTTT.

This clonotype was detected many times. This rearrangement joins TRBV12-3 or TRBV12-4 to TRBJ1-4; D gene uncertain. Trimming pared 5 bases from V and 8 bases from J, leaving 18 bases between. The CDR3 runs 15 residues. CDR3: CASSPPGLPGEKLFF. CDR3 DNA: TGTGCCAGCAGTCCCCCCGGACTCCCGGGGGAAAAACTGTTTTTT.

This clonotype was seen many times. V gene TRBV6-1 combines with J gene TRBJ2-7, with TRBD2 as a possible D gene (6 bases). Per germline, CDR1 MNHNS and CDR2 SASEGT. The CDR3 totals 17 residues. Trimming stripped 5 bases from V and 0 bases from J, with 20 bases between. This chain's CDR3 is CASSPFSLAFSSYEQYF. The DNA of the CDR3 is TGTGCCAGCAGTCCTTTCTCTCTAGCGTTTAGCTCCTACGAGCAGTACTTC.

This clonotype was detected ten times or more. The chain combines TRBV28 with TRBJ1-5; D ambiguous. This CDR3 has 13 amino acids. Per the germline V gene, CDR1 is MDHEN and CDR2 is SYDVKM. With 7 bases removed from V and 6 bases from J, the gap between germline ends came to 13 bases. The CDR3 sequence: CASTLLSSQPQHF. The CDR3 bases are TGTGCCAGCACCCTGTTGTCGAGTCAGCCCCAGCATTTT.

A few counts support this clonotype. The V call is TRBV28, the J call TRBJ2-5; possibly TRBD2 for D (5 bases). This CDR3 comprises 13 residues. Germline V gene sequence: CDR1 MDHEN, CDR2 SYDVKM. Between the trimmed V and J ends, which lost 3 bases and 7 bases, there was a span of 12 bases. As DNA, the CDR3 is TGTGCCAGCAGTTTCACTAGTGTCGGGACCCAGTACTTC. This encodes CASSFTSVGTQYF.

This clonotype was counted between two and nine times. The chain is built from TRBV3-1 and TRBJ1-2; D unresolved. Trimming pared 0 bases from V and 7 bases from J, leaving 12 bases between. This CDR3 is 14 amino acids long. CDR1 is LGHDT and CDR2 is YNNKEL in the germline V gene (reference sequence). For the CDR3, the DNA is TGTGCCAGCAGCCAAGAGCTGGGAAAGGGTGGCTACACCTTC. Encoded protein: CASSQELGKGGYTF.

The table lists this clonotype with a few counts. This sequence joins TRBV7-9 and TRBJ2-2, with D possibly matching TRBD2 (5 bases). The V end lost 5 bases, the J end lost 5 bases, and 9 bases lay between the germline ends. Per the germline V gene, CDR1 is SEHNR and CDR2 is FQNEAQ (reference sequence). There are 13 residues in the CDR3. CDR3 sequence reads: CASSHSVTGELFF. DNA of the CDR3: TGTGCCAGCAGCCATAGCGTTACCGGGGAGCTGTTTTTT.

This clonotype was seen many times. The chain recombines TRBV7-2 with TRBJ2-1; 11 positions agree with TRBD2. Per germline, CDR1 SGHTA and CDR2 FQGNSA. This CDR3 spans 20 amino acids. Trimming removed 3 bases from V and 8 bases from J; junction bases left unmatched: 21. The CDR3 nucleotides read TGTGCCAGCAGCTTCACCCTCTATGGGCTAGCGGGAGGACTTAGAGATGAGCAGTTCTTC. It is translated as CASSFTLYGLAGGLRDEQFF.

This clonotype appeared a few times. This chain uses TRBV5-1 with TRBJ1-1; no firm D call. There are 14 residues in the CDR3. V was clipped by 2 bases and J by 3 bases, with 11 bases between them. Germline-derived CDR1 and CDR2 are SGHRS and YFSETQ. CDR3 bases: TGCGCCAGCAGCTTAAATACCGTCTACACTGAAGCTTTCTTT. Its protein product is CASSLNTVYTEAFF.

This clonotype was seen ten or more times. V is TRBV20-1 and J is TRBJ1-1, with 9 bases that match TRBD1. CDR3 length: 13 residues. CDR1 and CDR2 from the germline V gene are DFQATT and SNEGSKA (reference sequence). The trim removed 6 bases at V and 3 bases at J, leaving 5 bases unmatched. CDR3 protein: CSALGQGHTEAFF. The CDR3 region has the DNA TGCAGTGCCCTGGGACAGGGTCACACTGAAGCTTTCTTT.

The V gene is TRBV11-2, the J gene TRBJ2-7, with D unresolved. CDR1 and CDR2 from the germline V gene are SGHAT and FQNNGV. The V gene lost 1 base and the J gene lost 6 bases, with 16 bases spanning the gap. The CDR3 is made up of 15 amino acids. In DNA, the CDR3 is TGTGCCAGCAGCTTAGTCAAGGGTGTACCGCCCGAGCAGTACTTC. Translated, it gives CASSLVKGVPPEQYF.

This clonotype has ten or more counts. The chain has TRBV28 and TRBJ1-4, with unresolved D. Trimming removed 3 bases from V and 6 bases from J, with 14 bases in between. The CDR3 has 15 amino acids. Germline CDR1 is MDHEN and CDR2 is SYDVKM. CDR3 sequence reads: CASSFRPPSDEKLFF. CDR3 sequence (DNA): TGTGCCAGCAGTTTTCGGCCCCCTTCGGATGAAAAACTGTTTTTT.

As concerns this clonotype: This may be a read error: a much more frequent sequence differs by one nucleotide. The CDR3 spells CATSDPKGKAHNEQFF. The DNA of the CDR3 is TGTGCCACCAGTGACCCGAAGGGAAAGGCCCACAATGAGCAGTTCTTC. The rearrangement uses TRBV27 and TRBJ2-1, with D unclear. In germline, CDR1 is MNHEY, CDR2 SMNVEV (reference sequence). The CDR3 consists of 16 residues.

The gene calls are TRBV7-3 and TRBJ2-4; 8 nucleotides align to TRBD1. Germline V gene sequence: CDR1 SGHTA, CDR2 FQGTGA. Trimming cost V 3 bases and J 5 bases; bases outside gene matches: 6. CDR3 size: 15 residues. As DNA, the CDR3 is TGTGCCAGCAGCTTGACAGGGGCCCTCCAAAACATTCAGTACTTC. Its protein product is CASSLTGALQNIQYF.

The rearrangement uses TRBV20-1 and TRBJ1-2, with TRBD1 identical over 7 bases. The germline gives CDR1 DFQATT, CDR2 SNEGSKA (reference sequence). J was trimmed by 6 bases and V by 3 bases; bases with no gene match: 7. CDR3 length: 13 residues. This CDR3 reads CSARGDSRNGYTF. DNA for the CDR3: TGCAGTGCTAGGGGGGACAGCAGAAATGGCTACACCTTC.

This clonotype was recorded many times. The chain links TRBV20-1 to TRBJ2-3; 7 nucleotides line up with TRBD1. Per germline, CDR1 DFQATT and CDR2 SNEGSKA (reference sequence). The CDR3 loop spans 13 amino acids. CDR3 sequence reads: CSPSGQPTDTQYF. Written as DNA, the CDR3 is TGCAGCCCTTCGGGACAGCCCACAGATACGCAGTATTTT.

This clonotype was counted at least ten times. The V gene is TRBV25-1, the J gene TRBJ2-1, with 9 bases aligning to TRBD1. V shed 3 bases, J shed 7 bases, and the junction held 7 bases outside the gene matches. The CDR3 is 15 amino acids. CDR1 is MGHDK and CDR2 is SYGVNS in the germline V gene. The CDR3 loop reads CASSDQTGGVNEQFF. In nucleotides, the CDR3 is TGTGCCAGCAGTGATCAGACAGGGGGAGTGAATGAGCAGTTCTTC. The full variable domain, its missing parts supplied by reference TRBV25-1 and TRBJ2-1, is EADIYQTPRYLVIGTGKKITLECSQTMGHDKMYWYQQDPGMELHLIHYSYGVNSTEKGDLSSESTVSRIRTEHFPLTLESARPSHTSQYLCASSDQTGGVNEQFFGPGTRLTVL.

On this clonotype itself: A much more abundant neighbour one base away suggests this may be a read error. The chain uses TRBV19 and TRBJ2-2; D unresolved. Trimming shortened V by 4 bases and J by 4 bases, and 10 bases separated the two germline ends. The CDR3 totals 14 residues. Germline values: CDR1 LNHDA, CDR2 SQIVND (reference sequence). The CDR3 spells CASSTTPSTGELFF. As DNA, the CDR3 is TGTGCCAGTAGTACCACTCCCTCCACCGGGGAGCTGTTTTTT.

The gene calls are TRBV6-4 and TRBJ1-1, with D unresolved. V lost 4 bases and J 1 base, leaving 10 bases between the germline ends. Germline V gene sequence: CDR1 MRHNA, CDR2 SNTAGT. The CDR3 loop spans 14 amino acids. This chain's CDR3 is CASSASPGNTEAFF. DNA for the CDR3: TGTGCCAGCAGTGCCTCCCCGGGGAACACTGAAGCTTTCTTT.